This T cell receptor beta chain appears in the sequencing data of a study of response to subunit inactivated influenza vaccine (dated by TCRdb to 2016 to 2018). As for the study more broadly: To follow how T cells responded to a trivalent subunit inactivated influenza vaccine, the researchers relied on deep quantitative profiling of the T cell receptor repertoire.

The table lists this clonotype with many counts. The specificity of this receptor is unknown. No much larger clone exists at a distance of one base, and base qualities are not known. The library came from RT-PCR. The sequencing machine was an Illumina HiSeq 2500. TCRdb passed the public sequencing reads through fastp at Q25 and MiXCR, retaining productive beta sequences. For every CDR3 protein sequence, its rows merge into one entry that carries the most common genes and DNA. The table for this sample lists some 520,000 distinct CDR3 sequences; about 15% of them were counted only once. Of the sample, 2.5% to 3.5% falls within the top ten clones. Broader findings and caveats from the paper: According to the authors, only a limited number of new T cells may be recruited by each seasonal influenza vaccination.

The receptor comes from a man aged 50 to 75 who received an inactivated influenza vaccine. Donor details come from another sample of the same person, matched by shared clones. This specimen consisted of CD4+ T cells sorted from PBMCs, obtained around 25 months after vaccination.

The DNA sequence is TGTGCCAGCAGCTTGTGGGCGATGGGCAATCAGCCCCAGCATTTT. This translates into CASSLWAMGNQPQHF. Recombination linked TRBV5-6 to TRBJ1-5; no D segment can be confidently identified. Reading the germline V gene gives CDR1 SGHDT and CDR2 YYEEEE. CDR3 length: 15 amino acids, cysteine to phenylalanine. Kept here is only the CDR3 DNA, which spans 45 bases and is read in frame from base 1. Trimming at the junction amounts to 1 base on V and 2 bases on J, and the germline ends lie 10 bases apart.